This T cell receptor (beta chain) was captured in a study of blood T cell repertoires in COVID-19. Whole-study context: Donors in the United States, Italy and Spain gave samples during acute or convalescent COVID-19. From T cells, B-cell-depleted T cells, or PBMCs came the material, which was cDNA or gDNA.

The V end lost 5 bases, the J end lost 3 bases, and 13 bases lay between the germline ends. Germline V gene sequence: CDR1 LGHNT, CDR2 FRNRAP. The CDR3 covers 14 residues. TCRdb's copy holds only in-frame clones and misses some; the assay was immunoSEQ multiplex PCR. The table lists some 220,000 clones, about nine tenths of them singletons. The gene calls are TRBV12-5 and TRBJ1-1; D unclear. This sequence was found in a man under 40 with COVID-19, enrolled during active disease. Sequenced material: peripheral blood. CDR3 region: CASGPHQDYTEAFF. CDR3 sequence (DNA): TGTGCTAGTGGTCCTCACCAAGACTACACTGAAGCTTTCTTT.